The subject of this entry is one TCR beta chain. Its specific antigen is unknown. Base-call qualities are not available, and no considerably larger clone is one nucleotide away. CDR1 and CDR2, looked up from the germline V gene, are MDHEN and SYDVKM. V gives up 1 base and J gives up 2 bases, and the segment between their germline ends measures 8 bases. Its CDR3 holds 14 amino acids, cysteine through phenylalanine. Just the 42-base CDR3 DNA is kept, in frame starting at base 1. The record originates from a study of shared clonotypes between healthy human individuals (dated by TCRdb to between 2020 and 2021). Context from the whole study: The cohort included a few men and a couple of women between 18 and 49 years of age. For each donor, CD4 naive and CD4 memory were each given three plates, CD8 naive was given two plates, and CD8 memory was given one plate. To estimate repertoire size and how much clonotype sharing occurs between individuals, the study deeply sequenced the blood TCR repertoires of several healthy adults. To increase sequencing depth and limit assay-specific biases, TCR repertoire library preparation and sequencing were carried out by different laboratories using diverse techniques. Each donor's leukapheresis produced roughly between roughly 0.85 and 9.5 billion PBMCs.

CD8 naive samples were obtained by positive selection for CCR7 among CD45RO-negative cells, yielding a CD45RA+CCR7+ population from which TemRA cells were excluded. Donors were healthy HIV-negative adults with no recently reported acute infections or vaccinations. Every donor was a Caucasian adult residing in Nashville, Tennessee, USA. After blood collection by leukapheresis, PBMCs were isolated using Ficoll-Histopaque density gradient centrifugation and then cryopreserved in the vapor phase of liquid nitrogen. Analytical flow cytometry was used to check the purity and quantity of each magnetically sorted T cell population. Genomic DNA was isolated from every sorted fraction and measured by UV absorbance on a Nanodrop 2000c. Study-level results and caveats: Naive subsets generally had larger estimated clonotype richness than memory subsets did. Sampling was restricted to blood, and TCR repertoires in tissues likely differ from the TCR repertoires found in blood. Pairwise subsampling led to the expectation that sequencing depth would affect the degree of clonotype sharing among donors. Approximately 4.8% of naive CD4, 3.5% of naive CD8, roughly 2.5% of memory CD4, and approximately 0.39% of memory CD8 clonotypes were shared across a few donors. Compared with non-shared clonotypes, the clonotypes found in all four sorted-subset donors had higher generation probabilities. The small number of donors limited the genetic and exposure-history diversity represented. Incomplete sequencing was indicated by rarefaction of sorted-subset datasets, despite the large sequencing depth.

Using the deep immunoSEQ assay, multiplex PCR amplified TCR CDR3 regions from genomic DNA. Genomic DNA extracted from each cell subset was distributed evenly over all wells of several immunoSEQ 96-well plates, and each plate served as one replicate. For sorted subsets, around 200 ng genomic DNA, equal to 25,000 to 35,000 T cell genomes, was loaded into each replicate PCR. The purified libraries were quantified using a Qubit 3.0 fluorometer, sized with a Bioanalyzer 2100, and then quantified again using the KAPA Library Quantification kit. A separate single-read 150-cycle Illumina NextSeq 550 flow cell was used to sequence each immunoSEQ 96-well plate. On the study's bioinformatics: Because the immunoSEQ output held only junctional sequences and lacked quality scores, the filtering could not match the filtering applied to full-length reads. To assign V/J genes and CDR3, sequences were annotated against IMGT germline references using PyIR, a Python wrapper for IgBLAST v1.9. Any read was removed if the V/J assignment was weak (E-value above 1e-6), the CDR3 was missing, or the read contained stop codons, out-of-frame junctions, or ambiguous translated residues. V3J clonotypes were defined by identical inferred V gene, J gene, and CDR3 amino acid sequence. The percentage overlap between two repertoires was calculated by dividing the number of shared unique clonotypes by the size of the smaller repertoire. Three approaches were used to assess repertoire richness: RTK rarefaction, the Chao1 estimator, and Recon v2.1 estimates of unobserved clonotypes. Generation probabilities for all TCRbeta clonotypes obtained by the gDNA method from four donors were computed using OLGA. As stored in TCRdb, this immuneACCESS dataset retains in-frame rearrangements with V and J assigned. A fraction of the clones does not appear; measured against another copy, unresolved V genes explain less than half of the discrepancy, and the remainder lacks a known reason. V, J and clone size were drawn from that table, and D and trimming were deduced from the DNA. The sample data list around 560,000 clones, and about 95% of these were observed just once. Clones ranked in the top ten supply approximately 0.11% of the sample.

The sequence came from a woman aged 25 to 39 in good health. The rearrangement joined TRBV28 to TRBJ1-1, with the D gene too uncertain to name. The sequencing input was naive CD8+ T cells sorted from blood. The sample's cell subset or site, from its label and the paper: CD45RA+CCR7+. The DNA sequence reads TGTGCCAGCAGTTTATCACCAGGTAACACTGAAGCTTTCTTT. This encodes CASSLSPGNTEAFF.